Sequencing of this TCR beta chain was carried out in a study of T cell responses to AZD1222 COVID-19 vaccine. TCRdb keeps only in-frame clones here, not all; method: immunoSEQ multiplex PCR. Of about 15,000 clones in the sample, less than 90% are singletons; the top ten hold around 3%. Second-dose intervals near 4 or 12 weeks were combined. This CDR3 is 16 amino acids long. In germline, CDR1 is SGHNT, CDR2 YYREEE (reference sequence). With 2 bases clipped from V and 7 bases from J, the junction kept 13 bases outside the gene matches. Study outcomes and limitations: Regions 160-218 and 743-854 held dominance among vaccine-associated CD4 TCRs, which spanned spike. Females made up more of the donors, who were largely white British, and clonal diversity may have come out too low.

A note on this clone: Its antigen remains unidentified.

The material sequenced was peripheral blood, taken 28 days after the second AZD1222 dose. The source is an adult who received the AZD1222 COVID-19 vaccine. The chain combines TRBV5-4 with TRBJ2-5, with TRBD2 identical over 8 bases. The CDR3 bases are TGTGCCAGCAGCTTATGGGCGGGGGGCGGTGGACGGACCCAGTACTTC. Translating it yields CASSLWAGGGGRTQYF.